The sequence of this T cell receptor (beta chain) was determined in a study of T cell changes during pregnancy in multiple sclerosis. TCRdb's table, derived via immunoSEQ multiplex PCR, lists solely in-frame clones and lacks some. The data contain about 38,000 clones, 80% to 95% of them seen just once; the ten biggest clones take up approximately 0.36%. The V and J ends lost 6 bases and 0 bases respectively, with 6 bases between them. This CDR3 has 13 residues. Germline V lookup: CDR1 MNHNY, CDR2 SVGAGI (reference sequence). The chain has TRBV6-6 and TRBJ1-5; D remains ambiguous. This sample comprised CD4+ T cells from peripheral blood mononuclear cells, obtained after pregnancy. The TCR originated in a female donor in good health, enrolled as a control in a pregnancy study. CDR3 amino acids: CASRPGSNQPQHF. The CDR3 nucleotides are TGTGCCAGCAGACCGGGTAGCAATCAGCCCCAGCATTTT.